This TCR beta chain stems from a study of T cell changes during pregnancy in multiple sclerosis. TCRdb's table, derived via immunoSEQ multiplex PCR, lists solely in-frame clones and lacks some. Among 60,000 to 70,000 clones, just over 90% were seen once, and the ten largest hold more than 1.4%. This clone showed up just once. Trimming pared 5 bases from V and 2 bases from J, leaving 19 bases between. The CDR3 extends over 16 amino acids. CDR1 and CDR2 from the germline V gene are SGHAT and FQNNGV. This receptor was obtained from a female donor with multiple sclerosis, enrolled in a pregnancy study. This specimen was peripheral blood, taken in the second trimester of pregnancy. The chain is built from TRBV11-2 and TRBJ2-7; tentatively, D is TRBD1 (6 bases). The CDR3 region is CASSLAFRDKTYEQYF. The DNA for the CDR3 is TGTGCCAGCAGCCTTGCCTTCCGGGACAAAACCTACGAGCAGTACTTC.